This T cell receptor (beta chain) was captured by sequencing in a study of blood T cell repertoires in COVID-19. This CDR3 is 14 amino acids long. V lost 1 base and J 10 bases, leaving 13 bases between the germline ends. Germline V gene data show CDR1 as PRHDT and CDR2 as FYEKMQ (reference sequence). Produced via immunoSEQ multiplex PCR; TCRdb's table is partial and in-frame only. The sample includes about 42,000 clones, roughly 80% of them seen just once. The rearrangement joins TRBV13 to TRBJ1-4, with unresolved D. This clonotype was sampled from a human donor in a cohort sampled during active COVID-19. The material sequenced was peripheral blood. CDR3 sequence (DNA): TGTGCCAGCAGCTTAGTGAGTAGCCTTGGAAAACTGTTTTTT. This sequence encodes CASSLVSSLGKLFF. Combining the CDR3 with reference TRBV13 and TRBJ1-4 gives the whole variable domain AAGVIQSPRHLIKEKRETATLKCYPIPRHDTVYWYQQGPGQDPQFLISFYEKMQSDKGSIPDRFSAQQFSDYHSELNMSSLELGDSALYFCASSLVSSLGKLFFGSGTQLSVL.